This TCR beta chain was profiled in a study of naive and memory T cell subsets (dated by TCRdb to the late 2010s). Broadly, across the study: In the figure summarizing the skin biopsy and whole blood samples, some 10 blood donors, 7 tuberculin skin test biopsies and 3 saline control biopsies were reported. PCR2 was typically a SYBR Green qPCR stopped at a set threshold; low-input samples could instead use end-point PCR (approximately 6 cycles).

Summary of the overall study and its limitations: The RNA-based method was acknowledged as potentially sensitive to TCR transcript changes with T cell activation and differentiation.

Using 3' ligation of a UMI-containing oligonucleotide to TCR cDNA, the study laid out a robust and sensitive protocol to amplify, sequence and analyze TCRs. For whole blood analysis, about 2.5 ml of peripheral blood was collected from healthy adult volunteers into Tempus tubes, and RNA was extracted following the manufacturer's instructions. Total RNA was used without cell sorting and was treated with RQ1 DNase before reverse transcription, with a target input of roughly 1 to 1000 ng. Libraries were prepared from skin biopsies and whole blood to test how robust the pipeline was in samples where T cells are a minority population. Receptor amplification or capture employed 5' RACE. Four rounds of PCR, run with the SP2 primer together with nested alpha and beta constant region primers, were used to amplify the ligated cDNA. TCR RNA was reverse transcribed with SuperScript IV using alpha and beta constant region primers for the blood and skin samples. An oligonucleotide carrying the Illumina SP2 primer and a UMI was ligated to the cDNA 3' end using T4 RNA ligase 1. The 12-nucleotide UMI consisted of two random hexamers with an eight-base spacer between the hexamers to prevent hairpin formation. From the second PCR onward, the TCR alpha and beta chain libraries were handled separately, and dual indexing was used for multiplexing. After pooling, the indexed libraries were analyzed by capillary electrophoresis and sequenced on either an Illumina MiSeq or NextSeq. To boost base diversity and improve cluster recognition, PhiX DNA at about 5-7.5% was spiked into the libraries. In the original analysis: Demultiplexor took UMIs from read 2, joined the UMIs to the TCR sequence from read 1, and separated reads according to sample indices. Decombinator identified V and J genes and V-J junctions, assigning each TCR a five-part identifier including V and J deletions. Collapsinator relied on UMIs to correct both sequencing errors and PCR amplification heterogeneity, producing a UMI-based abundance for each TCR. Identifiers were converted to nucleotide sequence by CDR3Translator and translated to amino acids, and CDR3 regions were extracted on the basis of terminal motifs. Error-corrected counts of alpha and beta TCRs from blood and skin were compared after being normalized to the amount of input RNA. The public reads were quality trimmed at Q25 with fastp and then assembled into clones with MiXCR by TCRdb, keeping productive beta chains. When rows share a CDR3 protein, they turn into one entry using the most common DNA and genes. TCRdb's processing, not the authors' own work, is the source of the V and J calls. The sample records more than 50,000 distinct CDR3 sequences, over 7% of which are singletons. Jointly, the top ten make up 8.5% to 10% of the sample.

This clonotype turned up a few times. Its antigen is unknown. No base quality information exists; no much larger clone differs at one position. The CDR3 covers 14 residues, taking in both the cysteine and the phenylalanine. Left in the record is the CDR3 DNA by itself, 42 bases read in frame from the first base. Cut back by 0 bases and 2 bases, the V and J ends lie 6 bases apart. From a lookup of the germline V gene (reference sequence), CDR1 and CDR2 are MNHNY and SVGAGI. The source of this sequence is a male donor in good health. The chain joins TRBV6-6 to TRBJ2-3; the D gene is not confidently resolved. The CDR3: CASSYSGYTDTQYF. The bases are TGTGCCAGCAGTTACTCCGGCTACACAGATACGCAGTATTTT.